This T cell receptor beta chain is from a study of blood T cell repertoires in COVID-19. TCRdb's table, derived via immunoSEQ multiplex PCR, lists solely in-frame clones and lacks some. The sample holds over 200,000 clones, around 81% seen once. This clone was seen only once. This TCR was recovered from a woman aged 45-60 years with acute COVID-19. Sequenced material: PBMCs or T cells enriched from blood (not recorded which).

CDR3 nucleotides: TGCGCCAGCAGCTTGGTGGCGGGGAGCCACTACAATGAGCAGTTCTTC. Protein: CASSLVAGSHYNEQFF. V usage is TRBV5-1 and J usage is TRBJ2-1, with D perhaps TRBD2 (6 bases). CDR1 SGHRS and CDR2 YFSETQ come from the germline V gene. CDR3 length: 16 residues. V lost 0 bases to trimming and J lost 3 bases, with 13 bases between them. The whole variable domain, remainder taken from reference TRBV5-1 and TRBJ2-1, is KAGVTQTPRYLIKTRGQQVTLSCSPISGHRSVSWYQQTPGQGLQFLFEYFSETQRNKGNFPGRFSGRQFSNSRSEMNVSTLELGDSALYLCASSLVAGSHYNEQFFGPGTRLTVL.